The 10 T cell receptor beta chains listed next were all sequenced from one sample in a study of OX40 agonist ivuxolimab in advanced cancers. Sequencing was performed with immunoSEQ multiplex PCR; in TCRdb, only in-frame clones are kept and a portion is missing. The profile shows approximately 42,000 clones, nearly 90% of them singletons. The starting material was CD4+ or CD8+ T cells sorted from blood, obtained in a trial of the OX40 agonist ivuxolimab. The source of these receptors is an adult with an advanced solid tumor such as melanoma, head and neck, liver or kidney cancer.

This chain uses TRBV6-5 with TRBJ2-7, with a possible D match to TRBD2 (5 bases). The V end was cut by 2 bases, the J end by 3 bases, with 8 bases between. There are 13 residues in the CDR3. The germline V gene has CDR1 MNHEY and CDR2 SVGAGI. CDR3: CASSYARDYEQYF. The CDR3 DNA follows: TGTGCCAGCAGTTACGCGAGGGACTACGAGCAGTACTTC.

The chain is built from TRBV27 and TRBJ2-3; TRBD1 matches at 9 bases. With 5 bases clipped from V and 4 bases from J, the junction kept 7 bases outside the gene matches. The CDR3 loop spans 15 amino acids. Germline-derived CDR1 and CDR2 are MNHEY and SMNVEV (reference sequence). For the CDR3, the DNA is TGTGCCAGCAGTCAGGACAGGGGTGAGGCAGATACGCAGTATTTT. Amino acids: CASSQDRGEADTQYF.

This clone was seen only a few times. This chain links TRBV9 with TRBJ2-1; weak D call: TRBD2 (5 bases). The CDR3 contains 15 residues. From germline, CDR1 is SGDLS and CDR2 YYNGEE. V was clipped by 4 bases and J by 2 bases, with 13 bases between them. This chain's CDR3 is CASSQGRATYNEQFF. The CDR3 DNA sequence: TGTGCCAGCAGCCAAGGGCGGGCGACCTACAATGAGCAGTTCTTC.

This clone was seen once. The chain is built from TRBV28 and TRBJ2-3, with 8 nucleotides matching TRBD1. This CDR3 is 15 amino acids long. The germline V gene encodes CDR1 MDHEN and CDR2 SYDVKM. V dropped 1 base and J dropped 5; count of bases not matched to a gene: 5. The CDR3 region has the DNA TGTGCCAGCAGTTTATCGGACAGGGTACTAGATACGCAGTATTTT. This codes for CASSLSDRVLDTQYF.

For the CDR3, the DNA is TGTGCCAGCAGTTACTCGTTGTCAGATACGCAGTATTTT. Translation: CASSYSLSDTQYF. The chain couples TRBV6-5 to TRBJ2-3; D is unclear. V lost 0 bases and J lost 4, with 5 bases in between. The CDR3 covers 13 residues. Germline CDR1 MNHEY, CDR2 SVGAGI.

The V call is TRBV9, the J call TRBJ2-7; TRBD1 aligns across 9 bases. With V trimmed by 3 bases and J by 6 bases, 10 bases remained unmatched. The germline gives CDR1 SGDLS, CDR2 YYNGEE. The CDR3 runs 15 residues. CDR3 residues: CASSASGTGSSEQYF. In DNA form, the CDR3 reads TGTGCCAGCAGCGCCTCCGGGACAGGGAGCTCCGAGCAGTACTTC.

This clone was found once. V and J are TRBV5-5 and TRBJ1-4; D ambiguous. Trimming removed 1 base at V and 0 bases at J, with 7 bases between. This CDR3 is built from 15 residues. The germline gives CDR1 SGHKS, CDR2 YYEKEE (reference sequence). This CDR3 is CASSLLLSTNEKLFF. The CDR3 DNA reads TGTGCCAGCAGCTTGCTCCTATCAACTAATGAAAAACTGTTTTTT. Full variable domain (missing parts from reference TRBV5-5 and TRBJ1-4): DAGVTQSPTHLIKTRGQQVTLRCSPISGHKSVSWYQQVLGQGPQFIFQYYEKEERGRGNFPDRFSARQFPNYSSELNVNALLLGDSALYLCASSLLLSTNEKLFFGSGTQLSVL.

The genes are TRBV29-1 and TRBJ1-1; 10 bases are a match to TRBD1. Germline CDR1 is SQVTM and CDR2 is ANQGSEA. The V gene end was trimmed by 7 bases and the J gene end by 6 bases; junction bases not matched to a gene: 5. CDR3 length: 12 amino acids. The CDR3: CSAGTGDSEAFF. The CDR3 nucleotides are TGCAGCGCCGGGACAGGGGACTCTGAAGCTTTCTTT.

CDR3 loop: CASSPGFDQANSPLHF. Here the CDR3 DNA reads TGTGCCAGCTCACCAGGTTTTGACCAGGCTAATTCACCCCTCCACTTT. This chain uses TRBV18 with TRBJ1-6; D is unresolved. CDR1 and CDR2 (germline): KGHSH, LQKENI. The CDR3 is 16 amino acids. Deletions cut 2 bases from V and 6 bases from J, with 14 bases between.

The genes are TRBV4-3 and TRBJ2-5; D unclear. The J call is doubtful: the DNA matches TRBJ2-7 better. CDR1 and CDR2 (germline): LGHNA, YSLEER. CDR3 size: 16 residues. CDR3 sequence (DNA): TGCGCCAGCAGCCAAGATTTTCCCGGGCCCTCCTACGAGCAGTACTTC. It specifies CASSQDFPGPSYEQYF.